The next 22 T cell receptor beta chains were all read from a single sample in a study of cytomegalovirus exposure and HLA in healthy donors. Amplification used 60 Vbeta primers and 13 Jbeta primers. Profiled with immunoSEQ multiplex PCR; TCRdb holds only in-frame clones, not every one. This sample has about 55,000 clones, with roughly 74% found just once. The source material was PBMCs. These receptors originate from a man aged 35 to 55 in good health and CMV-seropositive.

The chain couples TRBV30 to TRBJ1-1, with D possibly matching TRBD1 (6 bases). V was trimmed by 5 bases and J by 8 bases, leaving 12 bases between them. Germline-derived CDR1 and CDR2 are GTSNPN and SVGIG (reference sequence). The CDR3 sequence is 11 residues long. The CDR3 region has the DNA TGTGCCTGGGGCCTAACAGGGGAAGCTTTCTTT. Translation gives CAWGLTGEAFF.

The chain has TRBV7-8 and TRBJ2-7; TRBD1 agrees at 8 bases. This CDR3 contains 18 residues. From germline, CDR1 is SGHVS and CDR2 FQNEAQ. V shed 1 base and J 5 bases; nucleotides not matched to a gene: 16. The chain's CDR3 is CASSLVSTGGSYPDEQYF. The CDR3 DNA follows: TGTGCCAGCAGCTTAGTGAGCACAGGGGGGTCCTATCCTGACGAGCAGTACTTC.

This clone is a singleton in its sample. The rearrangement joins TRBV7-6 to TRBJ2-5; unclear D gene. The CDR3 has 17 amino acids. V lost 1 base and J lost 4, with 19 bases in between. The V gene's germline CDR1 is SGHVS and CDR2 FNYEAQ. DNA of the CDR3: TGTGCCAGCAGCTTAGAGACGAGCACATTCAGAGGAGAGACCCAGTACTTC. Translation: CASSLETSTFRGETQYF.

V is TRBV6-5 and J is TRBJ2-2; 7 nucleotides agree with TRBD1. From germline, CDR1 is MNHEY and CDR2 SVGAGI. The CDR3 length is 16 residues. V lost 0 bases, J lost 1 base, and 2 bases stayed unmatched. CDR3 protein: CASSYSHRGNTGELFF. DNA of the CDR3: TGTGCCAGCAGTTACTCTCACAGGGGGAACACCGGGGAGCTGTTTTTT.

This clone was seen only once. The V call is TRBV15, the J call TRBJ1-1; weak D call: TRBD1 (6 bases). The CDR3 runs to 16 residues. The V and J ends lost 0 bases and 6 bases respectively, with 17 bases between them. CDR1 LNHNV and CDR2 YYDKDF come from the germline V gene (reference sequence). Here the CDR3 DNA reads TGTGCCACCAGCAGAGAAGACAGGCCTGTCCGAGCTGAAGCTTTCTTT. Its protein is CATSREDRPVRAEAFF. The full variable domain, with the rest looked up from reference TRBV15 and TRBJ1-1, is DAMVIQNPRYQVTQFGKPVTLSCSQTLNHNVMYWYQQKSSQAPKLLFHYYDKDFNNEADTPDNFQSRRPNTSFCFLDIRSPGLGDTAMYLCATSREDRPVRAEAFFGQGTRLTVV.

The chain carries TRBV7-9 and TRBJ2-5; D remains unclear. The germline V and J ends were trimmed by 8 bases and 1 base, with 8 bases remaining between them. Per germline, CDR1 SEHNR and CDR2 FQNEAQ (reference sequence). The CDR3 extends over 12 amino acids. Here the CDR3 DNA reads TGTGCCAGCGCACGGTTCCAAGAGACCCAGTACTTC. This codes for CASARFQETQYF. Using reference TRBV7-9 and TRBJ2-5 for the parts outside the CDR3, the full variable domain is DTGVSQNPRHKITKRGQNVTFRCDPISEHNRLYWYRQTLGQGPEFLTYFQNEAQLEKSRLLSDRFSAERPKGSFSTLEIQRTEQGDSAMYLCASARFQETQYFGPGTRLLVL.

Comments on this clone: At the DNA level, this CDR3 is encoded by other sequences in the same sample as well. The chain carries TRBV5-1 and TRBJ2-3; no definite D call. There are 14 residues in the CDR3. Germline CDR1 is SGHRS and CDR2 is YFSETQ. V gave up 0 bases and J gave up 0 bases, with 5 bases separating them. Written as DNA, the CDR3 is TGCGCCAGCAGCTTGGGGCAGAGCACAGATACGCAGTATTTT. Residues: CASSLGQSTDTQYF. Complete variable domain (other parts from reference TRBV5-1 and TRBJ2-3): KAGVTQTPRYLIKTRGQQVTLSCSPISGHRSVSWYQQTPGQGLQFLFEYFSETQRNKGNFPGRFSGRQFSNSRSEMNVSTLELGDSALYLCASSLGQSTDTQYFGPGTRLTVL.

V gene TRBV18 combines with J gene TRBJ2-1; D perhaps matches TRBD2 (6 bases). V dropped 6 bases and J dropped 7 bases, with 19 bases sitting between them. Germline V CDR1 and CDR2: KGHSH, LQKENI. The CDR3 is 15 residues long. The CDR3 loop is CASSPSGLKTNEQFF. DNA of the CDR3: TGTGCCAGCTCCCCCTCGGGACTCAAAACGAATGAGCAGTTCTTC.

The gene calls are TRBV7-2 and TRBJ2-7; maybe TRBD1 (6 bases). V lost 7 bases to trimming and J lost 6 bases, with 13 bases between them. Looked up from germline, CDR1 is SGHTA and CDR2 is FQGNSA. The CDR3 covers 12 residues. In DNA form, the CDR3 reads TGTGCCAGCACCTCTAGAGGGGGCGAGCAGTACTTC. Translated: CASTSRGGEQYF. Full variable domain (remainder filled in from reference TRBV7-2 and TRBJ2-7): GAGVSQSPSNKVTEKGKDVELRCDPISGHTALYWYRQSLGQGLEFLIYFQGNSAPDKSGLPSDRFSAERTGGSVSTLTIQRTQQEDSAVYLCASTSRGGEQYFGPGTRLTVT.

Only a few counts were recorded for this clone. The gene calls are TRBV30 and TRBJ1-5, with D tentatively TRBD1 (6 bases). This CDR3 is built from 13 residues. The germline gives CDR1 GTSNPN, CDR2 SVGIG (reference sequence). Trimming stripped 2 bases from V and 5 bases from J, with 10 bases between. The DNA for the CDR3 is TGTGCCTGGAGTCGGGACAACTATCAGCCCCAGCATTTT. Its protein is CAWSRDNYQPQHF.

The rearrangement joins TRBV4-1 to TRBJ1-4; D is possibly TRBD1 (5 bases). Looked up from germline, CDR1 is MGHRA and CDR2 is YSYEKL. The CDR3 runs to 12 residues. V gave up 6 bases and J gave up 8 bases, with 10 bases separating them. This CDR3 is CASRGEGEKLFF. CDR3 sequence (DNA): TGCGCCAGCAGAGGGGAGGGCGAAAAACTGTTTTTT.

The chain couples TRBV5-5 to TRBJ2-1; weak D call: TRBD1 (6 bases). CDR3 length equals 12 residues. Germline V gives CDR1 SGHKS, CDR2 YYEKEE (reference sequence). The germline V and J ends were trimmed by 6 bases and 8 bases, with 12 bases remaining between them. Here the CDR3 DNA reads TGTGCCAGCACCTGGGGGCACGATGAGCAGTTCTTC. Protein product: CASTWGHDEQFF.

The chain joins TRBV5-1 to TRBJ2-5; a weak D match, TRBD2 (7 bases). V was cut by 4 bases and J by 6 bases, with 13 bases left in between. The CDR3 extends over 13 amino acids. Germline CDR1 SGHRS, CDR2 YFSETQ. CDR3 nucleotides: TGCGCCAGCAGCCGAGGGGGGGGCAAGACCCAGTACTTC. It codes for CASSRGGGKTQYF.

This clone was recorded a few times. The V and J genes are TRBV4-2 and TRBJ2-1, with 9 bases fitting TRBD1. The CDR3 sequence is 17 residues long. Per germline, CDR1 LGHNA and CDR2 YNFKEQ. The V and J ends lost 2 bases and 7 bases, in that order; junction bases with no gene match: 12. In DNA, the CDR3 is TGTGCCAGCAGCCAAATATACTGGGGACAGGGAAGGAATGAGCAGTTCTTC. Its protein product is CASSQIYWGQGRNEQFF.

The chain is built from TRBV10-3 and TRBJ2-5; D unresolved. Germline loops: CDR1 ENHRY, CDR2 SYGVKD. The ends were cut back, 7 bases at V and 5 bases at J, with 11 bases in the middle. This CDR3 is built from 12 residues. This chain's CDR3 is CAIKDSTETQYF. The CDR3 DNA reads TGTGCCATCAAAGATAGCACGGAGACCCAGTACTTC.

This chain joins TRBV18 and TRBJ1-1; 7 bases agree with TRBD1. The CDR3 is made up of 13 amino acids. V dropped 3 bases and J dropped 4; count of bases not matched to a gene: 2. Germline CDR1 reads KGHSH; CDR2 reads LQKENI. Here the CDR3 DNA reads TGTGCCAGCTCACCGGACAGGACCACTGAAGCTTTCTTT. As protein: CASSPDRTTEAFF.

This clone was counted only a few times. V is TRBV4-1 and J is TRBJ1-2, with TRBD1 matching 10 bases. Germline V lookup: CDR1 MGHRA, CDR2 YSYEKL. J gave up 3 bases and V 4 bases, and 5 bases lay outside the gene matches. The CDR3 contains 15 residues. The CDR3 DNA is TGCGCCAGCAGCCGACAGGGGGCGGGGGACTATGGCTACACCTTC. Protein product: CASSRQGAGDYGYTF.

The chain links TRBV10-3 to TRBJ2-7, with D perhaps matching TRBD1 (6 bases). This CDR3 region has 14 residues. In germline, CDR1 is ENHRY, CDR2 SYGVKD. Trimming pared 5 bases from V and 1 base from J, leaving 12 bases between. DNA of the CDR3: TGTGCCATCAGTTCCACAGGGAGTTCCTACGAGCAGTACTTC. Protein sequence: CAISSTGSSYEQYF.

CDR3 nucleotides: TGTGCCAGCAGCCCGTTTGAAAGGGGGCTTTCACCCCTCCACTTT. This sequence encodes CASSPFERGLSPLHF. This chain connects TRBV5-6 to TRBJ1-6, with 7 bases aligning to TRBD1. The CDR3 totals 15 residues. V lost 4 bases and J lost 9; bases outside the gene matches: 10. The germline V gene has CDR1 SGHDT and CDR2 YYEEEE.

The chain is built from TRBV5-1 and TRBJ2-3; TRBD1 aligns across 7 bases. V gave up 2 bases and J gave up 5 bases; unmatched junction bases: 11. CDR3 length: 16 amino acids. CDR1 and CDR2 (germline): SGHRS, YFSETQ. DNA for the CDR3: TGCGCCAGCAGCTTAGCCGGGACAGAAAGTAGAGATACGCAGTATTTT. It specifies CASSLAGTESRDTQYF.

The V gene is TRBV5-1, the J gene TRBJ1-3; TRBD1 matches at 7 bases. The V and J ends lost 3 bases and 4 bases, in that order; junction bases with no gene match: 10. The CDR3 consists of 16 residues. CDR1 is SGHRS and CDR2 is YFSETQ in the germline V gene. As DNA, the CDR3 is TGCGCCAGCAGCTCGGAAGGGACAGTCCCAGGAAACACCATATATTTT. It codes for CASSSEGTVPGNTIYF.

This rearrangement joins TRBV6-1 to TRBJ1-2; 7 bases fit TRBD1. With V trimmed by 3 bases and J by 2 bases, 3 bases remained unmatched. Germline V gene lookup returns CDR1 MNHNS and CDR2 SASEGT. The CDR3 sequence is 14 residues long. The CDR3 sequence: CASSEGQMNYGYTF. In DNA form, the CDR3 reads TGTGCCAGCAGTGAGGGACAGATGAACTATGGCTACACCTTC.